The clone carrying this T cell receptor (beta chain) was picked up a small number of times. CDR3 length equals 15 residues. Looked up from germline, CDR1 is MNHEY and CDR2 is SMNVEV (reference sequence). V lost 6 bases and J lost 5; bases outside the gene matches: 11. Patients showing uncontrolled infection, other autoimmune disease, pregnancy or lactation were ineligible. This sample stems from a study of T cells in Graves' hyperthyroidism and ophthalmopathy. Researchers took RNA transcripts and amplified the TCR beta CDR3 regions from them. HTBI primers were the set used in a first-round RT-PCR of the TCR CDR3. TCRdb called the multiplex PCR reads again in MiXCR, with one record for every CDR3 protein. This sample has under 300,000 distinct CDR3 sequences, with about 15% found just once.

The sample was blood. The source of this sequence is a woman aged 50 to 60 with Graves' hyperthyroidism that later progressed to Graves' ophthalmopathy. The chain combines TRBV27 with TRBJ1-1; TRBD1 aligns across 8 bases. This chain's CDR3 is CASSSLRGQVTEAFF. In nucleotides, the CDR3 is TGTGCCAGCAGCTCTCTCAGGGGGCAGGTGACTGAAGCTTTCTTT.